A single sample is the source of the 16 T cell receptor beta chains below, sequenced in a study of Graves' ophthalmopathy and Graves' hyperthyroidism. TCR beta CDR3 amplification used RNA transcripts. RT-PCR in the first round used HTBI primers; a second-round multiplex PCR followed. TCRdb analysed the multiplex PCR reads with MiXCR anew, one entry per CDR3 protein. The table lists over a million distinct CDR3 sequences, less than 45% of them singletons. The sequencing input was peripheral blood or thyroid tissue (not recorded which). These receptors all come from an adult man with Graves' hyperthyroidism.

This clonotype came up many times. Here the CDR3 reads CAISRQGVRETQYF. CDR3 nucleotide sequence: TGTGCCATCAGCAGACAGGGGGTAAGAGAGACCCAGTACTTC. The V gene is TRBV10-3, the J gene TRBJ2-5, with TRBD1 matching over 9 bases. V lost 6 bases and J lost 4; bases outside the gene matches: 6. Germline assignment: CDR1 ENHRY and CDR2 SYGVKD. The CDR3 length is 14 residues.

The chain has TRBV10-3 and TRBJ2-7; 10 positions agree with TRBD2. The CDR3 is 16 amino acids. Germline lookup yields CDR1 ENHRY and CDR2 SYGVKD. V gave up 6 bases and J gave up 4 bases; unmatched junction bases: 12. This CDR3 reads CAIRDTSGTDLYEQYF. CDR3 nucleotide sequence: TGTGCCATCAGAGACACTAGCGGGACAGACCTATACGAGCAGTACTTC.

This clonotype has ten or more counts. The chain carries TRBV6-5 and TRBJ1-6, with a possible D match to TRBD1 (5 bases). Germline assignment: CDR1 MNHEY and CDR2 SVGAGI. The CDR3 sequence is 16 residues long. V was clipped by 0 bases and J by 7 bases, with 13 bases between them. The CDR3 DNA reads TGTGCCAGCAGTTACTCGACCGGGGGAGGCAATTCACCCCTCCACTTT. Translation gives CASSYSTGGGNSPLHF.

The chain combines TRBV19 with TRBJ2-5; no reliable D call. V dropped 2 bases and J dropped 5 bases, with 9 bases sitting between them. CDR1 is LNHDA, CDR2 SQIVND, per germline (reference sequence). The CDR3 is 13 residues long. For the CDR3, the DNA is TGTGCCAGTAGTATAATCGTCACGGAGACCCAGTACTTC. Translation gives CASSIIVTETQYF.

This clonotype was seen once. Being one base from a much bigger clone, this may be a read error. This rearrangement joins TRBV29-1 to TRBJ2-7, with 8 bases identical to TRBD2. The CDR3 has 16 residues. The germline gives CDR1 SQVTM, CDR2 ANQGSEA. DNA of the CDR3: TGCAGCGTTGAAACCCCGCGGGGGGACAACTCCTACGAGCAGTGCTTC. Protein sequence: CSVETPRGDNSYEQCF.

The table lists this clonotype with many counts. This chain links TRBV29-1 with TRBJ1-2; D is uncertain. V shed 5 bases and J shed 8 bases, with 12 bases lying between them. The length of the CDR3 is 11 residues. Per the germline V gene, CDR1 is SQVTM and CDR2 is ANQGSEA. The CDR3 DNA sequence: TGCAGCGTTTCTGGACTCAGGGGCTACACCTTC. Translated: CSVSGLRGYTF.

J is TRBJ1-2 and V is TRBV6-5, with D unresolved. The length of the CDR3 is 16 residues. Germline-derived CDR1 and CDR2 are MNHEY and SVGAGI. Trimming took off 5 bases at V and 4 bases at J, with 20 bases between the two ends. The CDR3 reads CASSEVSRQTSYGYTF. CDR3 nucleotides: TGTGCCAGCAGTGAAGTATCCCGGCAGACCTCCTATGGCTACACCTTC.

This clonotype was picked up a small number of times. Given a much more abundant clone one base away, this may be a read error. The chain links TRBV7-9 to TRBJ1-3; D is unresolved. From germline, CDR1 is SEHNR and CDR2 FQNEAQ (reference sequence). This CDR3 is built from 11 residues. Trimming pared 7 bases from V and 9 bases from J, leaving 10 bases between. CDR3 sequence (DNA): TGTGCCAGCACCCGGCCTAGCACCATATATTTT. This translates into CASTRPSTIYF.

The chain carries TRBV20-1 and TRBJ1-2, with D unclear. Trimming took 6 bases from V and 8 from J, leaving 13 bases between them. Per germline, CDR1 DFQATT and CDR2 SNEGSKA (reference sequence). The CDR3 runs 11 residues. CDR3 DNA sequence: TGCAGTGCATGGGGAGAACACGGCTACACCTTC. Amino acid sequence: CSAWGEHGYTF.

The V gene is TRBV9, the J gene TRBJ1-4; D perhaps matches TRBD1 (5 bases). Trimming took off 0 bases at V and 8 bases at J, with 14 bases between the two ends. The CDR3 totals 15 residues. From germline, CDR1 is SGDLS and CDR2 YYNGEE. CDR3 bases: TGTGCCAGCAGCGTAGGTGGACATATGGGGGAAAAACTGTTTTTT. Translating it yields CASSVGGHMGEKLFF.

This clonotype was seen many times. The CDR3 reads CASSPRDRDGRETQYF. CDR3 in DNA: TGTGCCAGCAGCCCACGTGACAGGGATGGGCGAGAGACCCAGTACTTC. The chain joins TRBV7-8 to TRBJ2-5; 7 bases are a match to TRBD1. The CDR3 has 16 residues. Trimming at V came to 5 bases and at J to 4 bases, leaving 13 bases not matched to a gene. The V gene's germline CDR1 is SGHVS and CDR2 FQNEAQ.

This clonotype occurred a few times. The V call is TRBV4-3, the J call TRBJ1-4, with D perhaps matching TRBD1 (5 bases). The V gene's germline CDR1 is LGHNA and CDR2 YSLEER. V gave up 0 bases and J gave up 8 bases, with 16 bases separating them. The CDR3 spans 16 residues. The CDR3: CASSQDGAGMEEKLFF. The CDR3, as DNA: TGCGCCAGCAGCCAAGACGGGGCAGGGATGGAGGAAAAACTGTTTTTT.

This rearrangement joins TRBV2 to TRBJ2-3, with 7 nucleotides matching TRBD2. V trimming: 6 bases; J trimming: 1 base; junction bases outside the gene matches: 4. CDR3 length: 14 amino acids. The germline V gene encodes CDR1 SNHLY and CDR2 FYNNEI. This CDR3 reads CASRRDYRTDTQYF. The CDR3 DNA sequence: TGTGCCAGCAGGCGGGACTATCGCACAGATACGCAGTATTTT.

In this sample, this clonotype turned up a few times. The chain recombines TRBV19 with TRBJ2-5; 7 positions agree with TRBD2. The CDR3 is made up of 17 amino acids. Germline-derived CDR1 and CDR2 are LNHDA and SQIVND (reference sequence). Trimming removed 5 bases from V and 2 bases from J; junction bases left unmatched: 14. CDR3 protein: CASSWGGSSGPQETQYF. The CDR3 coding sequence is TGTGCCAGTAGTTGGGGAGGTTCTAGCGGCCCTCAAGAGACCCAGTACTTC. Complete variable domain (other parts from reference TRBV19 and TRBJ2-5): DGGITQSPKYLFRKEGQNVTLSCEQNLNHDAMYWYRQDPGQGLRLIYYSQIVNDFQKGDIAEGYSVSREKKESFPLTVTSAQKNPTAFYLCASSWGGSSGPQETQYFGPGTRLLVL.

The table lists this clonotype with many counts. The CDR3 reads CASSLLGRGASYEQYF. The CDR3, as DNA: TGTGCCAGCAGCTTGCTCGGTCGGGGGGCTTCCTACGAGCAGTACTTC. V gene TRBV7-8 combines with J gene TRBJ2-7, with D perhaps TRBD2 (7 bases). The germline V gene encodes CDR1 SGHVS and CDR2 FQNEAQ. Trimming shortened V by 3 bases and J by 1 base, and 16 bases separated the two germline ends. This CDR3 spans 16 amino acids.

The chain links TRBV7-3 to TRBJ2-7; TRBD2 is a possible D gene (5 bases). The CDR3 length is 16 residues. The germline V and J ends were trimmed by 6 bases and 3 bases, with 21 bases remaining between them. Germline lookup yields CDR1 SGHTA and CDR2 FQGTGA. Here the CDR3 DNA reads TGTGCCAGCAGTTTCTTCGGTGGTAGAGGGAGCTACGAGCAGTACTTC. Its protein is CASSFFGGRGSYEQYF.